The 25 T cell receptor beta chains given below trace back to one sample, sequenced in a study of T cell changes during pregnancy in multiple sclerosis (dated by TCRdb to between 2019 and 2020). Library method: the immunoSEQ multiplex PCR assay. Entries here come from immuneACCESS through TCRdb and include only in-frame sequences with V and J called. Some clones fail to appear in such tables; in the studies checked, an unresolved V gene covers under half of the shortfall, and the cause of the remainder is unknown. Across this sample there are some 70,000 clones, with around 90% seen only once. Jointly, the top ten make up approximately 5.3% of the sample. Sequences were derived from CD8+ T cells from peripheral blood mononuclear cells, sampled before pregnancy. Source of these receptors: a female donor with multiple sclerosis, enrolled in a pregnancy study.

Details on this clone: A junction end diverges from the germline sequence, so it may reflect a read error. The gene calls are TRBV6-5 and TRBJ2-7; 7 positions agree with TRBD1. The CDR3 runs to 13 residues. Germline V gene lookup returns CDR1 MNHEY and CDR2 SVGAGI. In DNA form, the CDR3 reads TGTGCCAGCAGTTACGGGACAGCCTACGAGCGGTACTTC. It encodes CASSYGTAYERYF.

This clone was detected a few times. The chain carries TRBV7-9 and TRBJ1-6, with TRBD1 as a possible D gene (5 bases). Trimming stripped 4 bases from V and 5 bases from J, with 9 bases between. From germline, CDR1 is SEHNR and CDR2 FQNEAQ (reference sequence). CDR3 length: 14 residues. CDR3 residues: CASSSIGDNSPLHF. The DNA for the CDR3 is TGTGCCAGCAGCTCGATAGGGGATAATTCACCCCTCCACTTT.

This chain connects TRBV5-1 to TRBJ1-6; tentative D call: TRBD1 (5 bases). This CDR3 is built from 15 residues. Germline assignment: CDR1 SGHRS and CDR2 YFSETQ. V dropped 0 bases and J dropped 10 bases, with 14 bases sitting between them. The CDR3 region has the DNA TGCGCCAGCAGCTTGGGGCAGGGTGGGCGCTCACCCCTCCACTTT. Encoded protein: CASSLGQGGRSPLHF.

CDR3 in amino acids: CASSQAGTGINEQYF. CDR3 sequence (DNA): TGTGCCAGTAGTCAGGCCGGGACAGGGATAAACGAGCAGTACTTC. V usage is TRBV19 and J usage is TRBJ2-7; 9 positions agree with TRBD1. The length of the CDR3 is 15 residues. The V segment lost 5 bases and the J segment 5 bases; nucleotides outside the gene matches: 10. Germline loops: CDR1 LNHDA, CDR2 SQIVND (reference sequence).

As for this clone: Within the sample, other DNA sequences also encode this same CDR3. The chain combines TRBV11-2 with TRBJ2-7, with TRBD1 matching 7 bases. V lost 1 base, J lost 4 bases, and 4 bases stayed unmatched. Germline CDR1 SGHAT, CDR2 FQNNGV. There are 14 residues in the CDR3. The CDR3: CASSLGSGGYEQYF. CDR3 in DNA: TGTGCCAGCAGCTTAGGATCAGGGGGATACGAGCAGTACTTC. Complete variable domain (other parts from reference TRBV11-2 and TRBJ2-7): EAGVAQSPRYKIIEKRQSVAFWCNPISGHATLYWYQQILGQGPKLLIQFQNNGVVDDSQLPKDRFSAERLKGVDSTLKIQPAKLEDSAVYLCASSLGSGGYEQYFGPGTRLTVT.

This clone occurred once. The genes are TRBV13 and TRBJ2-1; no clear D. This CDR3 contains 12 residues. V lost 0 bases, J lost 9 bases, and 6 bases lay in between. Germline V gene sequence: CDR1 PRHDT, CDR2 FYEKMQ (reference sequence). The chain's CDR3 is CASSLGRSEQFF. DNA of the CDR3: TGTGCCAGCAGCTTAGGGAGGAGTGAGCAGTTCTTC.

This chain links TRBV6-5 with TRBJ2-7; D call uncertain. Germline loops: CDR1 MNHEY, CDR2 SVGAGI. The V and J ends lost 0 bases and 1 base respectively, with 13 bases between them. The CDR3 is 16 amino acids. CDR3 sequence: CASSYSIGQESYEQYF. The CDR3, as DNA: TGTGCCAGCAGTTACTCGATTGGGCAGGAATCCTACGAGCAGTACTTC.

This rearrangement joins TRBV5-1 to TRBJ2-2, with D tentatively TRBD2 (6 bases). CDR1 SGHRS and CDR2 YFSETQ come from the germline V gene. This CDR3 has 15 residues. Trimming shortened V by 4 bases and J by 6 bases, and 16 bases separated the two germline ends. The CDR3 here is CASSPEEGAPGELFF. CDR3 nucleotides: TGCGCCAGCAGCCCCGAGGAGGGTGCTCCCGGGGAGCTGTTTTTT.

The chain has TRBV2 and TRBJ1-2; possibly TRBD1 for D (6 bases). The CDR3 covers 15 residues. Germline CDR1 and CDR2: SNHLY and FYNNEI. Between the trimmed V and J ends, which lost 2 bases and 2 bases, there was a span of 12 bases. CDR3 DNA sequence: TGTGCCAGCAGTGAAAGGGACATCCCAAACTATGGCTACACCTTC. Translation: CASSERDIPNYGYTF.

The V call is TRBV11-1, the J call TRBJ2-3, with 7 bases fitting TRBD1. Germline V gives CDR1 SGHAT, CDR2 FQDESV (reference sequence). This CDR3 has 13 residues. The ends lost 1 base at V and 10 bases at J; junction bases unmatched: 5. The CDR3 is CASSLGGDRAQYF. The CDR3 DNA sequence: TGTGCCAGCAGCTTAGGGGGTGACAGGGCGCAGTATTTT.

The chain carries TRBV9 and TRBJ2-2, with no clear D. This CDR3 contains 13 residues. Deletions cut 7 bases from V and 2 bases from J, with 9 bases between. Germline values: CDR1 SGDLS, CDR2 YYNGEE. CDR3 residues: CASGQTNTGELFF. The CDR3 DNA sequence: TGTGCCAGCGGGCAGACAAACACCGGGGAGCTGTTTTTT.

The CDR3 here is CASTQTGRDYEQYF. For the CDR3, the DNA is TGTGCCAGCACCCAGACAGGTCGGGACTACGAGCAGTACTTC. This chain uses TRBV7-9 with TRBJ2-7, with a possible D match to TRBD1 (6 bases). The ends were cut back, 7 bases at V and 3 bases at J, with 16 bases in the middle. The CDR3 has 14 amino acids. Germline CDR1 and CDR2: SEHNR and FQNEAQ (reference sequence).

The chain is built from TRBV10-3 and TRBJ2-7; a possible D gene is TRBD1 (5 bases). This CDR3 has 12 amino acids. Germline V CDR1 and CDR2: ENHRY, SYGVKD. V gave up 2 bases and J gave up 7 bases, with 9 bases separating them. Written as DNA, the CDR3 is TGTGCCATCAGTGAGGCAGGGTGGGAGCAGTACTTC. Translation: CAISEAGWEQYF.

The chain carries TRBV6-4 and TRBJ1-2; D unclear. CDR1 and CDR2 from the germline V gene are MRHNA and SNTAGT. The CDR3 is 10 amino acids. The germline V and J ends were trimmed by 9 bases and 7 bases, with 9 bases remaining between them. CDR3 sequence reads: CARPPGGYTF. The CDR3 DNA reads as TGTGCCAGACCCCCGGGTGGCTACACCTTC.

V is TRBV2 and J is TRBJ1-2; no firm D call. CDR1 and CDR2 from the germline V gene are SNHLY and FYNNEI. There are 11 residues in the CDR3. The V end was cut by 11 bases, the J end by 8 bases, with 15 bases between. Here the CDR3 reads CAVPRGGGYTF. As DNA, the CDR3 is TGTGCCGTTCCTCGGGGAGGGGGCTACACCTTC. The whole variable domain, filled in from reference TRBV2 and TRBJ1-2, reads EPEVTQTPSHQVTQMGQEVILRCVPISNHLYFYWYRQILGQKVEFLVSFYNNEISEKSEIFDDQFSVERPDGSNFTLKIRSTKLEDSAMYFCAVPRGGGYTFGSGTRLTVV.

This sequence joins TRBV19 and TRBJ1-1; D unclear. V was clipped by 4 bases and J by 10 bases, with 16 bases between them. The CDR3 spans 13 residues. CDR1 LNHDA and CDR2 SQIVND come from the germline V gene (reference sequence). CDR3 DNA: TGTGCCAGTAGTAGTCGGGAGCTCATCGCAGCTTTCTTT. Its translation: CASSSRELIAAFF.

This chain links TRBV6-6 with TRBJ2-1, with D possibly matching TRBD2 (5 bases). This CDR3 contains 11 residues. Trimming cost V 7 bases and J 7 bases, with 8 bases left between them. Germline V gene data show CDR1 as MNHNY and CDR2 as SVGAGI (reference sequence). The CDR3 DNA is TGTGCCAGCACTAGGACTAATGAGCAGTTCTTC. It yields the protein CASTRTNEQFF.

V usage is TRBV5-6 and J usage is TRBJ2-1, with 10 bases lining up with TRBD2. V lost 4 bases to trimming and J lost 1 base; unmatched junction nucleotides: 5. CDR1 SGHDT and CDR2 YYEEEE come from the germline V gene. The CDR3 runs to 16 residues. The CDR3 loop is CASSRLAGSSYNEQFF. DNA of the CDR3: TGTGCCAGCAGCCGACTAGCGGGTTCTTCCTACAATGAGCAGTTCTTC.

The rearrangement uses TRBV5-1 and TRBJ2-1; TRBD2 is a possible D gene (6 bases). V lost 4 bases and J 0 bases, leaving 11 bases between the germline ends. CDR1 is SGHRS and CDR2 is YFSETQ in the germline V gene. CDR3 size: 15 residues. CDR3 residues: CASSPDGSSYNEQFF. The CDR3 DNA reads as TGCGCCAGCAGCCCAGACGGGAGCTCCTACAATGAGCAGTTCTTC.

The V call is TRBV6-6, the J call TRBJ1-2; 8 nucleotides align to TRBD1. Trimming at V came to 0 bases and at J to 6 bases, leaving 6 bases not matched to a gene. Germline V CDR1 and CDR2: MNHNY, SVGAGI (reference sequence). There are 15 residues in the CDR3. This CDR3 reads CASSYSPTGDDGYTF. The CDR3, as DNA: TGTGCCAGCAGTTACTCTCCGACAGGGGACGATGGCTACACCTTC.

The V and J genes are TRBV11-2 and TRBJ2-1; D gene unclear. The CDR3 covers 15 residues. V lost 1 base, J lost 7 bases, and 14 bases lay in between. From germline, CDR1 is SGHAT and CDR2 FQNNGV. This CDR3 is CASSLVSRGVNEQFF. The CDR3 region has the DNA TGTGCCAGCAGCTTAGTTTCCCGAGGAGTAAATGAGCAGTTCTTC.

The chain combines TRBV19 with TRBJ2-7; TRBD2 aligns across 9 bases. The CDR3 is 15 residues long. The V segment lost 2 bases and the J segment 3 bases; nucleotides outside the gene matches: 5. The V gene's germline CDR1 is LNHDA and CDR2 SQIVND (reference sequence). Here the CDR3 reads CASSISIAGDYEQYF. CDR3 nucleotide sequence: TGTGCCAGTAGTATAAGCATAGCGGGGGACTACGAGCAGTACTTC.

The chain recombines TRBV4-2 with TRBJ1-2, with a possible D match to TRBD1 (5 bases). Germline V gives CDR1 LGHNA, CDR2 YNFKEQ. Trimming stripped 1 base from V and 4 bases from J, with 10 bases between. This CDR3 has 14 residues. In nucleotides, the CDR3 is TGTGCCAGCAGCCAAGGGGGGGGGACCTATGGCTACACCTTC. Residues: CASSQGGGTYGYTF.

This sequence joins TRBV27 and TRBJ2-7; 7 bases agree with TRBD2. The CDR3 is 15 residues long. Losses at the gene ends were 5 bases for V and 5 bases for J; bases not matched to a gene: 12. The germline CDR1 and CDR2 sequences are MNHEY and SMNVEV (reference sequence). This CDR3 is CASSPQRGHPHEQYF. CDR3 nucleotide sequence: TGTGCCAGCAGTCCTCAGCGGGGCCACCCCCACGAGCAGTACTTC.

The chain combines TRBV6-1 with TRBJ1-2; D not resolved. CDR1 is MNHNS and CDR2 is SASEGT in the germline V gene. This CDR3 region has 12 residues. Trimming cost V 2 bases and J 5 bases, with 6 bases left between them. The CDR3 spells CASSELSYGYTF. CDR3 nucleotides: TGTGCCAGCAGTGAACTTAGTTATGGCTACACCTTC.